The next 21 T cell receptor beta chains were all read from a single sample in a study of OX40 agonist ivuxolimab in advanced cancers. Generated by immunoSEQ multiplex PCR, the TCRdb table keeps only in-frame clones and is missing some. The table has about 49,000 clones, approximately 79% seen once; the top ten hold roughly 7.9%. The sample consisted of CD4+ or CD8+ T cells sorted from blood, taken in a trial of the OX40 agonist ivuxolimab. The receptors originated from an adult with an advanced solid tumor such as melanoma, head and neck, liver or kidney cancer.

The chain employs TRBV10-2 and TRBJ2-1, with D possibly called TRBD1 or TRBD2 (5 bases each). Germline lookup yields CDR1 WSHSY and CDR2 SAAADI. V was shortened by 3 bases and J by 6 bases, with 6 bases between the two germline ends. The CDR3 runs 12 residues. The CDR3 DNA reads TGCGCCAGCAGTGATGGGGGCAATGAGCAGTTCTTC. Protein sequence: CASSDGGNEQFF.

The V call is TRBV30, the J call TRBJ2-3; 9 bases line up with TRBD2. V shed 2 bases and J 0 bases; nucleotides not matched to a gene: 6. There are 16 residues in the CDR3. CDR1 is GTSNPN and CDR2 is SVGIG in the germline V gene (reference sequence). The CDR3 protein is CAWSLGLAGSTDTQYF. The DNA of the CDR3 is TGTGCCTGGAGTTTGGGGCTAGCGGGAAGCACAGATACGCAGTATTTT.

V and J are TRBV7-2 and TRBJ1-1; D remains ambiguous. Looked up from germline, CDR1 is SGHTA and CDR2 is FQGNSA. The CDR3 contains 15 residues. Trimming took off 3 bases at V and 4 bases at J, with 15 bases between the two ends. The CDR3 DNA follows: TGTGCCAGCAGCTTGAATTCAGGCGAGGGCACTGAAGCTTTCTTT. Translation gives CASSLNSGEGTEAFF.

In this sample, this clone turned up a few times. The genes are TRBV5-1 and TRBJ2-1, with TRBD2 matching over 9 bases. Germline assignment: CDR1 SGHRS and CDR2 YFSETQ. The CDR3 is 15 residues long. V was clipped by 4 bases and J by 5 bases; unmatched bases: 7. In DNA, the CDR3 is TGCGCCAGCAGCCTATATAGCGGGGGAGACAATGAGCAGTTCTTC. Its protein is CASSLYSGGDNEQFF.

The rearrangement joins TRBV13 to TRBJ2-5; D remains ambiguous. CDR1 and CDR2 (germline): PRHDT, FYEKMQ (reference sequence). The ends were cut back, 0 bases at V and 5 bases at J, with 7 bases in the middle. The CDR3 runs to 13 residues. CDR3 residues: CASSLGGRETQYF. In nucleotides, the CDR3 is TGTGCCAGCAGCTTAGGTGGTAGGGAGACCCAGTACTTC.

The DNA for the CDR3 is TGTGCCAGCCAGCCGGGATTGTTATACAATGAGCAGTTCTTC. This sequence encodes CASQPGLLYNEQFF. This chain links TRBV27 with TRBJ2-1; the D gene is possibly TRBD2 (5 bases). The germline gives CDR1 MNHEY, CDR2 SMNVEV (reference sequence). The CDR3 loop spans 14 amino acids. The V end was cut by 8 bases, the J end by 4 bases, with 15 bases between.

The chain combines TRBV11-2 with TRBJ2-2; TRBD2 matches 13 bases. The V gene end was trimmed by 5 bases and the J gene end by 4 bases; junction bases not matched to a gene: 4. This CDR3 is built from 16 residues. Germline CDR1 reads SGHAT; CDR2 reads FQNNGV. The CDR3 DNA reads TGTGCCAGCAGCCGACTAGCGGGAGGCGGCACCGGGGAGCTGTTTTTT. This sequence encodes CASSRLAGGGTGELFF.

The CDR3 here is CASSLERGPAFF. In nucleotides, the CDR3 is TGCGCCAGCAGCTTGGAGAGGGGCCCAGCGTTCTTC. The chain joins TRBV5-1 to TRBJ2-1; D may correspond to TRBD1 or TRBD2 (5 bases each). The germline V and J ends were trimmed by 0 bases and 15 bases, with 13 bases remaining between them. Germline CDR1 is SGHRS and CDR2 is YFSETQ. This CDR3 region has 12 residues.

The chain links TRBV9 to TRBJ1-3, with D unclear. The CDR3 is 17 amino acids. The V gene lost 0 bases and the J gene lost 0 bases, with 13 bases spanning the gap. Germline values: CDR1 SGDLS, CDR2 YYNGEE. CDR3 coding DNA: TGTGCCAGCAGCGTAGAAGATCACGGAAGCTCTGGAAACACCATATATTTT. Residues: CASSVEDHGSSGNTIYF. The whole variable domain, remainder taken from reference TRBV9 and TRBJ1-3, is DSGVTQTPKHLITATGQRVTLRCSPRSGDLSVYWYQQSLDQGLQFLIQYYNGEERAKGNILERFSAQQFPDLHSELNLSSLELGDSALYFCASSVEDHGSSGNTIYFGEGSWLTVV.

V is TRBV28 and J is TRBJ1-1, with a weak D call TRBD1 (6 bases). Germline V gene data show CDR1 as MDHEN and CDR2 as SYDVKM. The CDR3 length is 13 residues. The V and J ends lost 8 bases and 1 base respectively, with 11 bases between them. DNA of the CDR3: TGTGCCAGCGTAGGACAGCAGAACACTGAAGCTTTCTTT. Translated, it gives CASVGQQNTEAFF. Drawing the rest from reference TRBV28 and TRBJ1-1, the complete variable domain is DVKVTQSSRYLVKRTGEKVFLECVQDMDHENMFWYRQDPGLGLRLIYFSYDVKMKEKGDIPEGYSVSREKKERFSLILESASTNQTSMYLCASVGQQNTEAFFGQGTRLTVV.

This chain links TRBV7-6 with TRBJ1-1; D is uncertain. Germline V gene lookup returns CDR1 SGHVS and CDR2 FNYEAQ. The CDR3 has 14 residues. Trimming left V 2 bases short and J 0 bases short, with 7 bases between. The CDR3 nucleotides read TGTGCCAGCAGCTTATTGGGCATGAACACTGAAGCTTTCTTT. Protein sequence: CASSLLGMNTEAFF.

The V call is TRBV7-2, the J call TRBJ2-1; possible D gene TRBD2, 5 bases. Germline values: CDR1 SGHTA, CDR2 FQGNSA. V lost 8 bases and J 2 bases, leaving 13 bases between the germline ends. This CDR3 has 14 amino acids. In DNA form, the CDR3 reads TGTGCCAGCCGTAGAGGGCCCACCTACAATGAGCAGTTCTTC. As protein: CASRRGPTYNEQFF.

V gene TRBV7-9 combines with J gene TRBJ2-3, with D unclear. CDR1 and CDR2 (germline): SEHNR, FQNEAQ (reference sequence). This CDR3 spans 15 amino acids. V gave up 7 bases and J gave up 0 bases, with 14 bases separating them. The CDR3 sequence is CASTTSPSSTDTQYF. For the CDR3, the DNA is TGTGCCAGCACCACATCCCCATCAAGCACAGATACGCAGTATTTT.

CDR3 loop: CAISDVTELRYGYTF. CDR3 bases: TGTGCCATCAGTGATGTGACGGAGCTTAGGTATGGCTACACCTTC. J is TRBJ1-2 and V is TRBV10-3; D is uncertain. The CDR3 covers 15 residues. Trimming left V 3 bases short and J 5 bases short, with 16 bases between. Per germline, CDR1 ENHRY and CDR2 SYGVKD.

The chain carries TRBV7-9 and TRBJ1-2, with 7 bases lining up with TRBD1. Trimming at V came to 6 bases and at J to 1 base, leaving 8 bases not matched to a gene. The CDR3 totals 15 residues. CDR1 and CDR2 (germline): SEHNR, FQNEAQ (reference sequence). CDR3 residues: CASRYSGTDNYGYTF. The CDR3, as DNA: TGTGCCAGCAGATATTCCGGGACAGATAACTATGGCTACACCTTC. The whole variable domain, filled in from reference TRBV7-9 and TRBJ1-2, reads DTGVSQNPRHKITKRGQNVTFRCDPISEHNRLYWYRQTLGQGPEFLTYFQNEAQLEKSRLLSDRFSAERPKGSFSTLEIQRTEQGDSAMYLCASRYSGTDNYGYTFGSGTRLTVV.

The CDR3 here is CAWKAGQSNSPLHF. The CDR3 nucleotides read TGTGCCTGGAAGGCGGGACAGTCTAATTCACCCCTCCACTTT. The chain uses TRBV30 and TRBJ1-6, with 7 bases lining up with TRBD1. Germline CDR1 GTSNPN, CDR2 SVGIG (reference sequence). This CDR3 spans 14 amino acids. J lost 6 bases, V lost 4 bases, and 6 bases had no gene match.

The chain has TRBV5-1 and TRBJ2-7, with TRBD2 as a possible D gene (6 bases). This CDR3 has 16 residues. Germline CDR1 reads SGHRS; CDR2 reads YFSETQ. The V gene lost 3 bases and the J gene lost 0 bases, with 16 bases spanning the gap. The CDR3 bases are TGCGCCAGCAGCTCTTTCGGCGGGGAACTCTCCTACGAGCAGTACTTC. It codes for CASSSFGGELSYEQYF. Together with reference TRBV5-1 and TRBJ2-7, the CDR3 gives the full variable domain: KAGVTQTPRYLIKTRGQQVTLSCSPISGHRSVSWYQQTPGQGLQFLFEYFSETQRNKGNFPGRFSGRQFSNSRSEMNVSTLELGDSALYLCASSSFGGELSYEQYFGPGTRLTVT.

The chain recombines TRBV29-1 with TRBJ1-1, with D maybe TRBD1 (6 bases). Germline values: CDR1 SQVTM, CDR2 ANQGSEA. V gave up 7 bases and J gave up 14 bases, with 23 bases separating them. The CDR3 length is 12 residues. The CDR3 bases are TGCAGCGGAGCCCCTGCGGGAGGGGGGGCATTCTTT. Its translation is CSGAPAGGGAFF.

The rearrangement links TRBV5-6 to TRBJ2-7; 7 nucleotides align to TRBD1. The CDR3 spans 15 residues. V lost 4 bases to trimming and J lost 0 bases; unmatched junction nucleotides: 7. Germline loops: CDR1 SGHDT, CDR2 YYEEEE. In DNA, the CDR3 is TGTGCCAGCAGCCCGGGACAGTCCACCTCCTACGAGCAGTACTTC. Protein sequence: CASSPGQSTSYEQYF.

The rearrangement links TRBV2 to TRBJ2-5; 7 bases are a match to TRBD2. Germline V gives CDR1 SNHLY, CDR2 FYNNEI. This CDR3 is built from 16 residues. The ends lost 3 bases at V and 2 bases at J; junction bases unmatched: 9. The CDR3 region is CASSDEGEGGQETQYF. The CDR3 bases are TGTGCCAGCAGTGACGAGGGTGAGGGAGGGCAAGAGACCCAGTACTTC.

In its sample, this clone was seen many times. This sequence joins TRBV5-6 and TRBJ1-5, with D unclear. In germline, CDR1 is SGHDT, CDR2 YYEEEE. The CDR3 length is 12 residues. Trimming removed 0 bases from V and 5 bases from J, with 3 bases in between. CDR3 loop: CASSLVDQPQHF. CDR3 bases: TGTGCCAGCAGCTTGGTTGATCAGCCCCAGCATTTT.